This T cell receptor (beta chain) emerged from a study of a mutant IDH1 vaccine in newly diagnosed glioma. Turning to the study itself: The initiation of vaccination occurred 4-6 weeks after radiotherapy alone, or with temozolomide cycles. General study findings and limits: There seemed to be no relation between pseudoprogression and changes in top peripheral T cell clonotypes.

As for this clone: Its specificity is not known.

The CDR3 consists of 17 residues. V lost 2 bases and J 3 bases, leaving 20 bases between the germline ends. Germline CDR1 MRHNA, CDR2 SNTAGT. Indicated time point: week 11, during vaccination. In the vaccine, a single dose held 300 ug of the mutant IDH1 20-mer peptide, along with topical imiquimod. Measured with immunoSEQ multiplex PCR; TCRdb has only the in-frame clones, and not every one. The table shows 34,000 or so clones, with 75% to 85% occurring only once. The V gene is TRBV6-4, the J gene TRBJ2-7; the D gene is possibly TRBD2 (6 bases). This receptor was taken from a young man with glioma. Specimen: PBMCs, collected from a glioma patient whose treatment included an IDH1 peptide vaccine. The CDR3 loop reads CASSDEGRTFPGYEQYF. The CDR3 DNA sequence: TGTGCCAGCAGTGACGAGGGGAGGACTTTTCCTGGCTACGAGCAGTACTTC.